This TCR beta chain was observed in a study of cytomegalovirus exposure and HLA in healthy donors. Study-wide background: There were 85 million or so unique TCRs (from HLA-typed donors) in an early data release. Study-level points and caveats: Confirmation was obtained in vitro that three CMV-associated chains are specific for CMV antigens.

This clone was seen a single time. The antigen remains undetermined. V lost 3 bases, J lost 2 bases, and 11 bases lay in between. Germline CDR1 and CDR2: MGHRA and YSYEKL. CDR3 length: 14 amino acids. Primers included in the PCR were 60 Vbeta and 13 Jbeta primers. Only in-frame clones appear in the TCRdb table, and some are missing; sequencing was by immunoSEQ multiplex PCR. The profile covers under 200,000 clones, with approximately 78% appearing a single time and 0.9% to 1% taken by the ten largest. V gene TRBV4-1 combines with J gene TRBJ2-7; tentatively, D is TRBD1 (5 bases). The TCR originated in a girl aged 2-10 years in good health and CMV-seropositive. The sequencing sample was made of PBMCs. The DNA of the CDR3 is TGCGCCAGCAGCCAGGACCCAGGGACCTACGAGCAGTACTTC. This encodes CASSQDPGTYEQYF.